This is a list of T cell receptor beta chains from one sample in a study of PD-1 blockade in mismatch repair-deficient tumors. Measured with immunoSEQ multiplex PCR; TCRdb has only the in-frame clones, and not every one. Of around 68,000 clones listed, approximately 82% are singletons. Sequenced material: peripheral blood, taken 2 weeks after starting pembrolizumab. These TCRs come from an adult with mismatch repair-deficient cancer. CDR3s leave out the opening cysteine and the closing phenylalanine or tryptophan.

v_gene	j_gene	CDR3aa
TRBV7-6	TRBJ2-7	ASSLERGGGYEQY
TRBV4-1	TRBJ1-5	ASSQDSGRSQH
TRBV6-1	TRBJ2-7	ASSDRANRRVPYEQY
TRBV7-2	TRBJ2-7	ASSLDSAIRY
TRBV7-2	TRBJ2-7	ASSLRASGINEQY
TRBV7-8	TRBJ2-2	ASRGKGRDTGELF
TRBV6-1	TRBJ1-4	ASSESGGQGDEKLF
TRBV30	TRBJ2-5	AWSVKETQY
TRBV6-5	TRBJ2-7	ASSYERGAYEQY
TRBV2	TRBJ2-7	ASREQLFGYEQY
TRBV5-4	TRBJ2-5	ASSLNSGPLETQY
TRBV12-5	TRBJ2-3	ASGLDTKDTQY
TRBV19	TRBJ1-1	ASSILRNTEAF
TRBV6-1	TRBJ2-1	ASTPGLAGNEQF
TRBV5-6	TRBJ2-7	ASSFQRGNSYEQY
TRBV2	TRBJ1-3	ASSGQGQRNTIY
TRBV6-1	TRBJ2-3	ASSERVSPSTDTQY
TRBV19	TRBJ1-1	AAGGGTEAF
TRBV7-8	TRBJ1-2	AILTGRKTNGYT
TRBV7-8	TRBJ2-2	ASSLPTIETHQPTGELF
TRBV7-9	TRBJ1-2	ASSFGTGSYT
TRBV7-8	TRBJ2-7	ASSPPSFDEQY
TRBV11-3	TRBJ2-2	ASSRSSNTGELF
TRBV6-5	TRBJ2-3	ASKADTDTQY
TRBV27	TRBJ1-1	ASSRVGGETEAF
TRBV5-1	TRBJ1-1	ASSLAGRAGLRNTEAF
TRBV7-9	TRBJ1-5	ASSLGAGNQPQH
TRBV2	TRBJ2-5	ASGGNLQETQY
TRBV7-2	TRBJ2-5	ASSRTGRGTQY
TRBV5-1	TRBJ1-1	ASSLGGQGNTEAF
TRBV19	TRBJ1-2	ASSRDSGANYGYT
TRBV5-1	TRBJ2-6	ASSFAGSGANVLT
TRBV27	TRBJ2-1	ASSSGGTEVATDEQF
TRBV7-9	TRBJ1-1	ASSLAMGTEAF
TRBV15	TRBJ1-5	ATSRDRPGGSQPQH
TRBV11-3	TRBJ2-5	ASSLGRRWDLETQY
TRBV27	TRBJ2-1	ASRDLYRDEQF
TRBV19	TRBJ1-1	ASSAGPAVMNTEAF
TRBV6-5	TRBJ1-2	ASSSGQGMSYT
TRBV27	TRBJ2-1	ASSLARQGINEQF
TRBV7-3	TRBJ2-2	ASSTTGLHTGELF
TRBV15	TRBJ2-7	ATRGEAEQY
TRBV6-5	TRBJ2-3	ASRRYSGPTDTQY
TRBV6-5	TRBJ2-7	ASSDIYEQY
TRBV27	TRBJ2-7	ASSQDTYEQY
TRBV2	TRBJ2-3	ASSPRDTTTDTQY
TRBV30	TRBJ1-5	AWSDSGVNQPQH